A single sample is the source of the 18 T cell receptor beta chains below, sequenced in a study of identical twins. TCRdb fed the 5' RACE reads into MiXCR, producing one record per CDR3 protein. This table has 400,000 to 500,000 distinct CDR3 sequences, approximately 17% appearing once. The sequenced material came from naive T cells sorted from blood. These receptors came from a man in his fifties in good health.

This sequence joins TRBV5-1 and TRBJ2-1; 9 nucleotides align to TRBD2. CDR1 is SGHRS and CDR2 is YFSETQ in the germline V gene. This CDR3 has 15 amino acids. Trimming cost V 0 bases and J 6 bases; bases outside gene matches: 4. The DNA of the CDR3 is TGCGCCAGCAGCTTGGCTAGCGGGGAGAGCAATGAGCAGTTCTTC. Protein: CASSLASGESNEQFF.

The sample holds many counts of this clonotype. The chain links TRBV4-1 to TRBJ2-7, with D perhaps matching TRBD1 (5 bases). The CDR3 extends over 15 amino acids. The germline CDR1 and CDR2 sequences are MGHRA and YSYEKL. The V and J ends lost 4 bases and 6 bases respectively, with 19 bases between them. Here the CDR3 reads CASSRARGLAGEQYF. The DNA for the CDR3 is TGCGCCAGCAGCCGGGCAAGGGGTTTAGCAGGCGAGCAGTACTTC.

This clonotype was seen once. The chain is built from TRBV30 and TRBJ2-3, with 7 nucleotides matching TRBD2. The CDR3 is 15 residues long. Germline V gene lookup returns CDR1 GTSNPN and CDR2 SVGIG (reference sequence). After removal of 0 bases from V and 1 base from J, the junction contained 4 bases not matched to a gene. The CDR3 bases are TGTGCCTGGAGTGTATTACTAGCGCGCACAGATACGCAGTATTTT. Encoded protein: CAWSVLLARTDTQYF.

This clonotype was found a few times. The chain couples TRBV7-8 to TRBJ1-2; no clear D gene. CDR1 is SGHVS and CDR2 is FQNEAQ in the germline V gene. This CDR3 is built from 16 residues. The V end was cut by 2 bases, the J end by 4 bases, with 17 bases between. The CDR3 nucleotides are TGTGCCAGCAGCTTACTCCGGGCAGGTTGGCCCTATGGCTACACCTTC. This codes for CASSLLRAGWPYGYTF.

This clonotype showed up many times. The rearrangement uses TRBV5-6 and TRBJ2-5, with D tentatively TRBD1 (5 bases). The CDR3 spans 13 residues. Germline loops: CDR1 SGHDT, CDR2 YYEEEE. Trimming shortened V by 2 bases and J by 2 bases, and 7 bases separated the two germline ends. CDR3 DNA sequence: TGTGCCAGCAGCTTCGGACAACAAGAGACCCAGTACTTC. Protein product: CASSFGQQETQYF.

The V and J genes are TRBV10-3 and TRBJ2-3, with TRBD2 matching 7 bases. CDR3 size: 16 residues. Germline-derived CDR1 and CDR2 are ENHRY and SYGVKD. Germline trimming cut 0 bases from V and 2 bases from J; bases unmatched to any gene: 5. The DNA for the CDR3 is TGTGCCATCAGTGAGTCTTTGCGGGGGACCACAGATACGCAGTATTTT. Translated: CAISESLRGTTDTQYF.

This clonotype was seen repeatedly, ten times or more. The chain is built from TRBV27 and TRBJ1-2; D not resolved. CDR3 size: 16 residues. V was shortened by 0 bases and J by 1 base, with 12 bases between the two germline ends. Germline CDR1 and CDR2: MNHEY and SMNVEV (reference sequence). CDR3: CASSLSLPTVNYGYTF. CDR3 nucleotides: TGTGCCAGCAGTTTATCCCTCCCGACGGTTAACTATGGCTACACCTTC.

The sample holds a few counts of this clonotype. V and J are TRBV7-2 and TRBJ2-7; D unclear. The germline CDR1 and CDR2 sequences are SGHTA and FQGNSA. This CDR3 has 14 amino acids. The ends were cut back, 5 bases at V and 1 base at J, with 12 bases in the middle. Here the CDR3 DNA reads TGTGCCAGCAGCCCAAGACATGGATCCTACGAGCAGTACTTC. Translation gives CASSPRHGSYEQYF.

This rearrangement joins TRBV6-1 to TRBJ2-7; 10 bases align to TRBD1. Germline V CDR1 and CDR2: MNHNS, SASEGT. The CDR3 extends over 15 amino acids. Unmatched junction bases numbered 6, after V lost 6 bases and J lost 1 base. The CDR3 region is CASRSGTGVSYEQYF. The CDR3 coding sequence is TGTGCCAGCAGATCCGGGACAGGGGTATCCTACGAGCAGTACTTC.

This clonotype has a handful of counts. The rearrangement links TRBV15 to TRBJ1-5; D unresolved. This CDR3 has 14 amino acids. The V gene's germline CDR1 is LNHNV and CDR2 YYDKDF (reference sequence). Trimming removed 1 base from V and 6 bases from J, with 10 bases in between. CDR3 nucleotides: TGTGCCACCAGCAGAGGGGTTGGCGGTCAGCCCCAGCATTTT. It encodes CATSRGVGGQPQHF.

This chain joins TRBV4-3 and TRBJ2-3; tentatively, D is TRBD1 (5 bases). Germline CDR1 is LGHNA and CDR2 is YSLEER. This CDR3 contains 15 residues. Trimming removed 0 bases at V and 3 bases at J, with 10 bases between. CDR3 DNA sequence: TGCGCCAGCAGCCAAGAAGGGGCGAGAACAGATACGCAGTATTTT. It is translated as CASSQEGARTDTQYF.

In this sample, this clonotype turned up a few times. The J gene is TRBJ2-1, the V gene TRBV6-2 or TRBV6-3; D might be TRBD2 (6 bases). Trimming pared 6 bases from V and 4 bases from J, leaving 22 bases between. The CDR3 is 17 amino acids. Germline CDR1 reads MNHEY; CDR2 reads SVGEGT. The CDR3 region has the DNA TGTGCCAGCAGCCTTTCCCGGGACTTCTTATTATACAATGAGCAGTTCTTC. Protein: CASSLSRDFLLYNEQFF.

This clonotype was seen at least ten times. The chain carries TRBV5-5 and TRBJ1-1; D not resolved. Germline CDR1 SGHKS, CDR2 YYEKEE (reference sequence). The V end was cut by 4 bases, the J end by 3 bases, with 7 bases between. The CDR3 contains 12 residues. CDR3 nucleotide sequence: TGTGCCAGCAGCGAGGACTACACTGAAGCTTTCTTT. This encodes CASSEDYTEAFF.

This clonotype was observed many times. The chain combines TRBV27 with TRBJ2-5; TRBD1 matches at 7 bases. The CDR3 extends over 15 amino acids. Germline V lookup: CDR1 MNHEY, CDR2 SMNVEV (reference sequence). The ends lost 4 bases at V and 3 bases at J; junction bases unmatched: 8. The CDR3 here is CASSSLTGPKETQYF. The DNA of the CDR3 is TGTGCCAGCAGTTCACTGACAGGGCCCAAAGAGACCCAGTACTTC.

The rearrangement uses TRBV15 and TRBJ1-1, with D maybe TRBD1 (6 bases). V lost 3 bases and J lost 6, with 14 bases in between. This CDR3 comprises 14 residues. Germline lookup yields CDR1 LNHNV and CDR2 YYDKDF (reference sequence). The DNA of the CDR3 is TGTGCCACCAGCAGGGAACAGGGTCGGGCTGAAGCTTTCTTT. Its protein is CATSREQGRAEAFF.

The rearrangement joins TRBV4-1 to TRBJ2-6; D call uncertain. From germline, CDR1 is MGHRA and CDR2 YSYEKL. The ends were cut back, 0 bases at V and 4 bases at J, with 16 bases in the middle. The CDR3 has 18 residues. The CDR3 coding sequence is TGCGCCAGCAGCCAAGACTGGGCCCTCGGGTGGGGGGCCAACGTCCTGACTTTC. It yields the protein CASSQDWALGWGANVLTF.

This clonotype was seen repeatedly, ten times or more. CDR3 DNA: TGCAGTGCCGGGACTAGCGTAAACAATGAGCAGTTCTTC. Amino acid sequence: CSAGTSVNNEQFF. The chain joins TRBV20-1 to TRBJ2-1; 10 nucleotides match TRBD2. Looked up from germline, CDR1 is DFQATT and CDR2 is SNEGSKA (reference sequence). This CDR3 has 13 amino acids. The junction had 4 bases not matched to a gene; V was cut back by 6 bases and J by 5 bases.

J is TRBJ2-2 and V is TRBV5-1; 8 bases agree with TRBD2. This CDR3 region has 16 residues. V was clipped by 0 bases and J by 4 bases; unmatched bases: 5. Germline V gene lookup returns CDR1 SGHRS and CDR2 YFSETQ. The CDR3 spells CASSLGTSGGTGELFF. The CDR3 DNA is TGCGCCAGCAGCTTGGGAACTAGCGGAGGCACCGGGGAGCTGTTTTTT.